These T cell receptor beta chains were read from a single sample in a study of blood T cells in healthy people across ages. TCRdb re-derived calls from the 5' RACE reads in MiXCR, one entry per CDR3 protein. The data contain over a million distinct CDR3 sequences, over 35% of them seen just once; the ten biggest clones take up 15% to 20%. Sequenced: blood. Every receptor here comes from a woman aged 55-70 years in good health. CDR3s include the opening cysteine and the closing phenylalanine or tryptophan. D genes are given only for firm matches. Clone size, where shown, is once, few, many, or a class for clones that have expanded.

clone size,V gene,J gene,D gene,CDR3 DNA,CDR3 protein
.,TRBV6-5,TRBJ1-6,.,TGTGCCAGCAGTTCACTCCCCAAAACTAATTCACCCCTCCACTTT,CASSSLPKTNSPLHF
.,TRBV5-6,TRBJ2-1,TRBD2,TGTGCCAGCAGCTCACGACTAGCGGAATCTTACAATGAGCAGTTCTTC,CASSSRLAESYNEQFF
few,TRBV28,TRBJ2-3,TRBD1,TGTGCCAGCAGTTTTGGACAGGCCTACACAGATACGCAGTATTTT,CASSFGQAYTDTQYF
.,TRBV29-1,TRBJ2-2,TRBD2,TGCAGCGTTTTAGCGGGGGCGGACACCGGGGAGCTGTTTTTT,CSVLAGADTGELFF
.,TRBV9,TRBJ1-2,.,TGTGCCAGCAGCACTTACGAGACAGTTAACTATGGCTACACCTTC,CASSTYETVNYGYTF
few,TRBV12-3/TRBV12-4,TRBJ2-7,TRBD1,TGTGCCAGCAGTTTAGCGACAGGGGGGCCCTACGAGCAGTACTTC,CASSLATGGPYEQYF
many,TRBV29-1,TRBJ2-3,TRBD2,TGCAGCGTAGCCGGGACTAGCGGGAGGAGGAGCACAGATACGCAGTATTTT,CSVAGTSGRRSTDTQYF
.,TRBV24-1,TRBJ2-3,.,TGTGCCACCAGGACTGGCGGACCGGTGGATACGCAGTATTTT,CATRTGGPVDTQYF
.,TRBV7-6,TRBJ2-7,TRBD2,TGTGCCAGCAGCTTAGAAGCCCCCCCCGCGGGAGCGTCCTACGAGCAGTACTTC,CASSLEAPPAGASYEQYF
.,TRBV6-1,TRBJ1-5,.,TGTGCCAGCAGTGAACGGGCCGCAAATCAGCCCCAGCATTTT,CASSERAANQPQHF
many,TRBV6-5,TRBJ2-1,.,TGTGCCAGCAGCTCCGGGCCTGGGGAGCAGTTCTTC,CASSSGPGEQFF
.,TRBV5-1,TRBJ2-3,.,TGCGCCAGCAACCCTACAGGGAAATACACAGATACGCAGTATTTT,CASNPTGKYTDTQYF
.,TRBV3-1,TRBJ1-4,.,TGTGCCAGCAGCCAAGATTGGAATGAAAAACTGTTTTTT,CASSQDWNEKLFF
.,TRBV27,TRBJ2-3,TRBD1,TGTGCCAGCAGTATACAGGGGGCGCTGACAGATACGCAGTATTTT,CASSIQGALTDTQYF
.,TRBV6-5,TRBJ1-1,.,TGTGCCAGCAGCTCCGGGGGTGTTGAAGCTTTCTTT,CASSSGGVEAFF
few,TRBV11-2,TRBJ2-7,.,TGTGCCAGCAGCTTAGAACATCCACCCTACGAGCAGTACTTC,CASSLEHPPYEQYF
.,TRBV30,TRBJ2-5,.,TGTGCCTGGAGGGCACCCGGCGGGGAGACCCAGTACTTC,CAWRAPGGETQYF
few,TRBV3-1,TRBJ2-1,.,TGTGCCAGCAGCCAAGTTTCCGTAGGGGAGCAGTTCTTC,CASSQVSVGEQFF
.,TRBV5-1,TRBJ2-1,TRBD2,TGCGCCAGCAGCTTGGGAACTACTAGCGGGAGACACAATGAGCAGTTCTTC,CASSLGTTSGRHNEQFF
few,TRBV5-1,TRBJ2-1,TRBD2,TGCGCCAGCAGCTTCTCACCTAGCGGGACGTACTCAGAGCAGTTCTTC,CASSFSPSGTYSEQFF
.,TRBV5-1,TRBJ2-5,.,TGCGCCAGCAGCTGGTCACCGGGACCGCAAGAGACCCAGTACTTC,CASSWSPGPQETQYF
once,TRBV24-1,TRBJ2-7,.,TGTGCCACCAGTGACACAGGGAGAGACTACGAGCAGTACTTC,CATSDTGRDYEQYF
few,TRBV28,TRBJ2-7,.,TGTGCCAGCAGTTTATCCCGCTGGCGACAGCAGTACTTC,CASSLSRWRQQYF
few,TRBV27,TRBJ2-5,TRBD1,TGTGCCAGCAGTCCGGGACAGGGAGAGTACCAAGAGACCCAGTACTTC,CASSPGQGEYQETQYF
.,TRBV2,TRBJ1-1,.,TGTGCCAGCAGTGAAGCGCTTCAGGGACACGGTGAAGCTTTCTTT,CASSEALQGHGEAFF
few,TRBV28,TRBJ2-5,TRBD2,TGTGCCAGCAATCTAGCGGGAGTTGGGGAGACCCAGTACTTC,CASNLAGVGETQYF
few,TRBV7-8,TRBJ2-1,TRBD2,TGTGCCAGCAGCTTGGTACTAGCGGGAGATGAGCAGTTCTTC,CASSLVLAGDEQFF
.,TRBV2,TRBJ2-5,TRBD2,TGTGCCAGCAATAGCGGGAGTGGTGAGACCCAGTACTTC,CASNSGSGETQYF
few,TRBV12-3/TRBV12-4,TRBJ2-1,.,TGTGCCAGCAGTGTGTCTTGGGGAAATGAGCAGTTCTTC,CASSVSWGNEQFF
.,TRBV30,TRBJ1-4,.,TGTGCCTCGGCGGCAGGAGTTAATGAAAAACTGTTTTTT,CASAAGVNEKLFF
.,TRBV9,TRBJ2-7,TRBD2,TGTGCCAGCAGCGTAGACGGGAGGGGCGAGCAGTACTTC,CASSVDGRGEQYF
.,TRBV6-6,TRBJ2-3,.,TGTGCCAGCAGCCCCGAAGCTCCCGCCAAGACAGATACGCAGTATTTT,CASSPEAPAKTDTQYF
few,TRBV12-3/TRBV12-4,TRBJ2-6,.,TGTGCCAGCAACTTAAGGACTCGTGGGGCCAACGTCCTGACTTTC,CASNLRTRGANVLTF
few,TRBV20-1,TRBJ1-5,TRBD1,TGCAGTGCTGCCCCCGGGACAGGGGGAAATCAGCCCCAGCATTTT,CSAAPGTGGNQPQHF
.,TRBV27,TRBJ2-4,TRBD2,TGTGCCAGCAGTTTAGGTTCCAGCGGGGGGCCCGGTGGAGCCCAGTACTTC,CASSLGSSGGPGGAQYF
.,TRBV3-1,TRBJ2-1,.,TGTGCCAGCAGCCTACAGGGATGTGAGCAGTTCTTC,CASSLQGCEQFF
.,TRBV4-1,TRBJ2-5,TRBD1,TGCGCCAGCAGCCAAGTCCCAGGGGGAGAAGAGACCCAGTACTTC,CASSQVPGGEETQYF
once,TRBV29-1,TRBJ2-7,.,TGCAGCGTTGTAATCGGGATGGGCAAAAACGTTCAGTACTTC,CSVVIGMGKNVQYF
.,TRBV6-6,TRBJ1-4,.,TGTGCCAGCACACCAACAGGGTCGGCGAATGAAAAACTGTTTTTT,CASTPTGSANEKLFF
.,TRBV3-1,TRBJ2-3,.,TGTGCCAGCAGCCAAGCAGACTCAGATACGCAGTATTTT,CASSQADSDTQYF
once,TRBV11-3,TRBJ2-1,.,TGTGCCTGCAGCTTCGGATCCGAATACAATGAGCAGTTCTTC,CACSFGSEYNEQFF
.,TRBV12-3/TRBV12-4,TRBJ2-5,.,TGTGCCAGCAGCAAGGGGCGTCTGGGAATCGCGCAAGAGACCCAGTACTTC,CASSKGRLGIAQETQYF
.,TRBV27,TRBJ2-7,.,TGTGCCAGCAGTCTAGCCTGGAAGTCCGAGCAGTACTTC,CASSLAWKSEQYF
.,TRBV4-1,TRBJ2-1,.,TGCGCCAGCAGCCAAGTAGTGGTAGCAGGAGGGCCCCAACGGAATGAGCAGTTCTTC,CASSQVVVAGGPQRNEQFF
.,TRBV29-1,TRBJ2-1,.,TGCAGCGTTGAAAAGGCCTACAATGAGCAGTTCTTC,CSVEKAYNEQFF
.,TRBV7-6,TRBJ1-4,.,TGTGCCAGCAGCTTGGGACGGGGGGGGCATGAAAAACTGTTTTTT,CASSLGRGGHEKLFF
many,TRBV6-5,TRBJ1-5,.,TGTGCCAGCAGTCCGCGGACAGTAGGTCAGCCCCAGCATTTT,CASSPRTVGQPQHF
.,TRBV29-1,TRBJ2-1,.,TGCAGCGTTAGGCAGGGCAGCTCCTACAATGAGCAGTTCTTC,CSVRQGSSYNEQFF
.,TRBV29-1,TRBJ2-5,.,TGCAGCGTCGGGACCGGTCGAGAGACCCAGTACTTC,CSVGTGRETQYF
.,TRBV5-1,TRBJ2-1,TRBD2,TGCGCCAGCAGCTCGGCAAACCTAGCGGATGAGCAGTTCTTC,CASSSANLADEQFF
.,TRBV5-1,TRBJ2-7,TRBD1,TGCGCCAGCAGCGCAGGGACAGGGGACTACTACGAGCAGTACTTC,CASSAGTGDYYEQYF
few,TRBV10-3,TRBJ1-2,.,TGTGCCATCAGTGAGTCGACAGTGGGACGCGGCTACACCTTC,CAISESTVGRGYTF
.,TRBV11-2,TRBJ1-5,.,TGTGCCAGCAGCTTAGAAGATCCTAATCAGCCCCAGCATTTT,CASSLEDPNQPQHF
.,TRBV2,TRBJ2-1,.,TGTGCCAGCAGGACGGACTCAGAGGCCAATGAGCAGTTCTTC,CASRTDSEANEQFF
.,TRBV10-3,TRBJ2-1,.,TGTACCATCAGTGGGAAGGAGCGGTACAATGAGCAGTTCTTC,CTISGKERYNEQFF
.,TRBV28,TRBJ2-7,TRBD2,TGTGCCAGCAGTATCGGGACTAGGAAAGCCTCCTACGAGCAGTACTTC,CASSIGTRKASYEQYF
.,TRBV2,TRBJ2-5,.,TGTGCCAGCAGATACTCGAAGGGGCATAGAGAGACCCAGTACTTC,CASRYSKGHRETQYF
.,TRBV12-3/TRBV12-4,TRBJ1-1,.,TGTGCCAGCAGTTTAGAGGGGAAATGGACTGAAGCTTTCTTT,CASSLEGKWTEAFF
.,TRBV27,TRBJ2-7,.,TGTGCCAGCAGTTTAGATGTAGGGGCCGAGCAGTACTTC,CASSLDVGAEQYF